Listed here are 17 T cell receptor beta chains from one sample, sequenced in a study of CD4 and CD8 cells across lung adenocarcinoma regions. TCRdb fed the PCR reads into MiXCR, producing one record per CDR3 protein. The sample lists around 10,000 distinct CDR3 sequences; around 42% were seen once. The sequenced sample consisted of CD8+ T cells from the margin of a lung tumor. All receptors come from a male donor with lung adenocarcinoma. The CD4 and CD8 labels of this study may be unreliable.

About this clonotype itself: One junction end does not reproduce the germline sequence, and a read error may be involved. V gene TRBV25-1 combines with J gene TRBJ2-1; no clear D gene. This CDR3 has 12 residues. The germline V gene encodes CDR1 MGHDK and CDR2 SYGVNS. In DNA, the CDR3 is TGTGCCAGCAGCGAGAAGACGGGTGAGCAGTTTTTC. It translates to CASSEKTGEQFF.

V and J are TRBV4-1 and TRBJ2-3; D call uncertain. Looked up from germline, CDR1 is MGHRA and CDR2 is YSYEKL. The CDR3 runs 13 residues. Trimming took off 4 bases at V and 7 bases at J, with 12 bases between the two ends. CDR3 in DNA: TGCGCCAGCAGCCCCTTGACTCCAAATACGCAGTATTTT. This gives the protein CASSPLTPNTQYF.

The chain couples TRBV6-1 to TRBJ2-3; D tentatively reads TRBD1 or TRBD2 (5 bases each). The last part of the DNA fits TRBJ2-5 better; the J call may be wrong. Germline CDR1 reads MNHNS; CDR2 reads SASEGT. CDR3 length: 13 residues. The CDR3 coding sequence is TGTGCCAGCATGAGGTTGGGGGTAGAGACCCAGTACTTC. Amino acids: CASMRLGVETQYF.

Here the CDR3 reads CASSIKYNEQFF. CDR3 nucleotide sequence: TGTGCCAGCAGCATCAAGTACAATGAGCAGTTCTTC. This chain connects TRBV7-9 to TRBJ2-1; D not resolved. With 5 bases removed from V and 4 bases from J, the gap between germline ends came to 6 bases. Germline CDR1 SEHNR, CDR2 FQNEAQ (reference sequence). This CDR3 is built from 12 residues. The whole variable domain, remainder taken from reference TRBV7-9 and TRBJ2-1, is DTGVSQNPRHKITKRGQNVTFRCDPISEHNRLYWYRQTLGQGPEFLTYFQNEAQLEKSRLLSDRFSAERPKGSFSTLEIQRTEQGDSAMYLCASSIKYNEQFFGPGTRLTVL.

The chain has TRBV5-4 and TRBJ2-3, with TRBD2 matching over 7 bases. Germline values: CDR1 SGHNT, CDR2 YYREEE (reference sequence). The trim removed 1 base at V and 0 bases at J, leaving 8 bases unmatched. The CDR3 has 17 amino acids. CDR3 region: CASSLKSGAPSTDTQYF. CDR3 bases: TGTGCCAGCAGCTTGAAGAGCGGGGCCCCTAGCACAGATACGCAGTATTTT.

This clonotype showed up just a few times. This chain connects TRBV10-3 to TRBJ2-1; tentative D call: TRBD2 (5 bases). With 10 bases removed from V and 12 bases from J, the gap between germline ends came to 7 bases. Per the germline V gene, CDR1 is ENHRY and CDR2 is SYGVKD. The CDR3 is 8 residues long. CDR3 loop: CATGVQFF. The CDR3 DNA is TGTGCCACCGGGGTGCAGTTCTTC.

Worth noting for this clonotype: At one end, the junction sequence differs from germline, possibly due to a read error. The gene calls are TRBV6-5 and TRBJ2-3; 7 bases align to TRBD1. This CDR3 is built from 15 residues. Germline V CDR1 and CDR2: MNHEY, SVGAGI. CDR3 in amino acids: CARSYADRHTDTQYF. The CDR3 DNA sequence: TGTGCCAGGAGTTACGCGGACAGGCACACAGATACCCAGTATTTT.

This clonotype is medium-sized (0.01 to 0.1%) within its sample. The genes are TRBV27 and TRBJ2-2, with D possibly TRBD1 on 6 matching bases. The germline gives CDR1 MNHEY, CDR2 SMNVEV (reference sequence). The CDR3 extends over 14 amino acids. V lost 5 bases, J lost 4 bases, and 11 bases lay in between. In DNA form, the CDR3 reads TGTGCCAGCAGTCCGGACAGAGGCACCGGGGAGCTGTTTTTT. It yields the protein CASSPDRGTGELFF.

This rearrangement joins TRBV6-1 to TRBJ2-2; TRBD1 might be the D (6 bases). The germline V gene has CDR1 MNHNS and CDR2 SASEGT. The CDR3 length is 14 residues. V gave up 2 bases and J gave up 5 bases, with 9 bases separating them. The CDR3 loop reads CASSELRGTGELFF. CDR3 DNA sequence: TGTGCCAGCAGTGAACTGAGGGGGACCGGGGAGCTGTTTTTT.

This clonotype was counted many times. CDR3 region: CASLSEGATGELFF. The CDR3 bases are TGCGCCAGCCTCTCTGAGGGAGCTACCGGGGAGCTGTTTTTT. The chain couples TRBV10-1 to TRBJ2-2, with a weak D call TRBD2 (5 bases). With 8 bases removed from V and 5 bases from J, the gap between germline ends came to 15 bases. Germline lookup yields CDR1 WNHNN and CDR2 SYGVQD (reference sequence). The CDR3 is 14 amino acids.

The sample holds a few counts of this clonotype. This chain uses TRBV7-6 with TRBJ2-1; 8 bases align to TRBD1. Trimming at V came to 4 bases and at J to 10 bases, leaving 6 bases not matched to a gene. The germline V gene encodes CDR1 SGHVS and CDR2 FNYEAQ. The CDR3 totals 13 residues. The CDR3 coding sequence is TGTGCCAGCAGCTCAGACAGGGGAGGAGAGCAGTTCTTC. As protein: CASSSDRGGEQFF.

The gene calls are TRBV7-2 and TRBJ1-5, with a possible D match to TRBD1 (5 bases). Trimming took 4 bases from V and 7 from J, leaving 8 bases between them. Germline values: CDR1 SGHTA, CDR2 FQGNSA. The CDR3 is made up of 12 amino acids. CDR3 DNA: TGTGCCAGCAGCTCAGGGCGGCAGCCCCAGCATTTT. The encoded protein is CASSSGRQPQHF.

Of note for this clonotype: Relative to the germline gene, one junction end is altered; a read error may explain this. CDR3 in amino acids: CAGRTRLGADIQYF. CDR3 bases: TGTGCGGGGCGTACCAGGCTGGGCGCAGACATCCAGTACTTC. The rearrangement links TRBV10-3 to TRBJ2-4; perhaps TRBD1 as D (5 bases). From germline, CDR1 is ENHRY and CDR2 SYGVKD. The CDR3 loop spans 14 amino acids.

This clonotype is labeled as medium-sized (0.01 to 0.1%). This chain joins TRBV10-1 and TRBJ2-3; TRBD1 might be the D (6 bases). V lost 3 bases, J lost 6 bases, and 16 bases lay in between. Germline values: CDR1 WNHNN, CDR2 SYGVQD (reference sequence). The CDR3 is 15 residues long. CDR3 loop: CASSEAQGGGDTQYF. The CDR3 DNA reads as TGCGCCAGCAGTGAAGCACAGGGTGGAGGCGATACGCAGTATTTT.

This clonotype is medium-sized (0.01 to 0.1%). J is TRBJ2-3 and V is TRBV6-1; D uncertain. This CDR3 has 11 residues. V lost 9 bases and J lost 6, with 10 bases in between. From germline, CDR1 is MNHNS and CDR2 SASEGT. The CDR3 is CASGPSDTQYF. The CDR3 bases are TGTGCCAGTGGCCCATCCGATACGCAGTATTTT.

The DNA for the CDR3 is TGTGCCAGCTCACCCGAACTGTGGGGACTAGCGATTTCGCAGTTCTTC. Amino acid sequence: CASSPELWGLAISQFF. J is TRBJ2-1 and V is TRBV18; 10 nucleotides line up with TRBD2. CDR1 is KGHSH and CDR2 is LQKENI in the germline V gene. V lost 3 bases to trimming and J lost 12 bases; unmatched junction nucleotides: 14. CDR3 length: 16 amino acids.

This clonotype was counted many times. The chain recombines TRBV25-1 with TRBJ2-1; TRBD2 agrees at 10 bases. The J call is uncertain, as TRBJ2-5 better fits the DNA end. This CDR3 has 15 amino acids. Looked up from germline, CDR1 is MGHDK and CDR2 is SYGVNS. The CDR3 bases are TGTGCCAGCAGTGAAGAGGCTAGCGGGGGAGAGACCCAGTACTTC. It codes for CASSEEASGGETQYF.